This TCR beta chain was captured in a study of blood T cell repertoires in COVID-19. Notes on this clone: Within the sample, other DNA sequences also encode this same CDR3.

This CDR3 has 14 residues. The germline V gene has CDR1 SGHRS and CDR2 YFSETQ. With V trimmed by 4 bases and J by 2 bases, 2 bases remained unmatched. The data were produced by immunoSEQ multiplex PCR, yet TCRdb's version contains in-frame clones alone and is incomplete. The sample includes about 320,000 clones, about nine tenths of them seen just once. Participant-given clinical history determined each cohort assignment. The chain combines TRBV5-1 with TRBJ1-4; 7 bases fit TRBD1. This receptor was obtained from a man aged 60-69 years who had recovered from COVID-19. The sample was PBMCs or T cells enriched from blood (not recorded which). CDR3 protein: CASSLTGTNEKLFF. Here the CDR3 DNA reads TGCGCCAGCAGCCTGACAGGGACTAATGAAAAACTGTTTTTT. The full variable domain, with the rest looked up from reference TRBV5-1 and TRBJ1-4, is KAGVTQTPRYLIKTRGQQVTLSCSPISGHRSVSWYQQTPGQGLQFLFEYFSETQRNKGNFPGRFSGRQFSNSRSEMNVSTLELGDSALYLCASSLTGTNEKLFFGSGTQLSVL.